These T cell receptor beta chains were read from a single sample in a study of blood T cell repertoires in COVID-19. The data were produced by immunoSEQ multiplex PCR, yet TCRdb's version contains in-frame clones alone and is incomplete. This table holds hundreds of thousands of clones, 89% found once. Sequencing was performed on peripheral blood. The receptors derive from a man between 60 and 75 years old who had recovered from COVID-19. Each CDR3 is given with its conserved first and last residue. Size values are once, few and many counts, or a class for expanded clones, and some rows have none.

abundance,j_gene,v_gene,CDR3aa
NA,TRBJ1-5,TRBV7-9,CASSFGQGADQPQHF
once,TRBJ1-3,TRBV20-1,CSASQSEGNTIYF
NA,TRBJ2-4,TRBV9,CASSVDVKGQLDF
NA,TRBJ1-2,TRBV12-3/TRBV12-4,CASSLDSYGYTF
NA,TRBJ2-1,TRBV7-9,CASSLALGGAAYNEQFF
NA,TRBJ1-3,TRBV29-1,CSVTQDSGNTIYF
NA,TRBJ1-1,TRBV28,CASTFPGGGTEAFF
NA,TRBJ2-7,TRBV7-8,CASSLGRRGLSREVYEQYF
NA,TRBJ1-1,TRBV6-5,CASATRASGRTEAFF
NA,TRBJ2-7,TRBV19,CASSIAGLSYEQYF
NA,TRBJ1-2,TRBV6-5,CASSQNDRAGYTF
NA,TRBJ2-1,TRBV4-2,CASSQLSGTYNEQFF
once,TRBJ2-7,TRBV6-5,CASSYSSWGPYEQYF
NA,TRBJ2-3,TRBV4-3,CASSQDWSGTSFGDTQYF
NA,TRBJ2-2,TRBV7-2,CASSLYPSGRANTGELFF
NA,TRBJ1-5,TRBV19,CASSIDRARPQHF
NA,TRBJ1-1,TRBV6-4,CASRRTGENTEAFF
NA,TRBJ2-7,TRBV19,CASSKLQGAKSYEQYF
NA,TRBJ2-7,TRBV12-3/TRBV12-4,CASHTGSSYEQYF
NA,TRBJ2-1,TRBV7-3,CASSILPRGQGSYEQFF
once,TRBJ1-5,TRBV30,CAWSEPRVSTEPYQPQHF
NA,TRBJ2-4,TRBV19,CASSARLAGVDIQYF
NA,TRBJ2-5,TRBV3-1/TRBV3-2,CASSQHMPGQGKETQYF
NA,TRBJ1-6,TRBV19,CASSIQQGPLNSPLHF
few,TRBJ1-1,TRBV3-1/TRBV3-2,CASSQERGGTEAFF
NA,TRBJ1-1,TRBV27,CASSERTQGAGTEAFF
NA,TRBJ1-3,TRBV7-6,CASSLGLRDRGRNTIYF
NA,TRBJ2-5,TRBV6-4,CASSPEPGGETQYF
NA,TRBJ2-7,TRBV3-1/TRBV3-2,CASSQGHPYEQYF
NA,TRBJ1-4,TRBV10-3,CAISQTSGNEKLFF
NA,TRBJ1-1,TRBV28,CASRASGTKNTEAFF
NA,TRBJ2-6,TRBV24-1,CATSPDRGGANVLTF
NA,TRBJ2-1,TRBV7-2,CASSHGGHGIFYNEQFF
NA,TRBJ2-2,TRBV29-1,CSVDTPKVRNGELFF
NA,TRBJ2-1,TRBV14,CASSLAGGINEQFF
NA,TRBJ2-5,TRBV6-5,CASSYAGGQETQYF
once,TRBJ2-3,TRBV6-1,CASSVGRTSGRADTQYF
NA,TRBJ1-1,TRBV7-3,CASSLDRDTEAFF
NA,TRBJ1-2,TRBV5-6,CASSYRQTGYTF
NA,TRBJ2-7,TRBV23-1,CASSQSRTESSYEQYF
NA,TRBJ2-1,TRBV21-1,CASSSPPGTGGREQFF
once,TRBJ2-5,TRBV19,CASSMRRGQETQYF
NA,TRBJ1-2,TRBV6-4,CASSDPGEPGYTF
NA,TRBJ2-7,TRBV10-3,CAINPRQGEDEQYF
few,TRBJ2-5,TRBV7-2,CASSRIQGKETQYF
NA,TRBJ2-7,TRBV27,CASSTPRTSGRSYEQYF
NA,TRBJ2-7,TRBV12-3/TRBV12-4,CASSRDYPYEQYF
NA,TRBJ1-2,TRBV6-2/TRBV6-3,CASSSNTRTGSYTF
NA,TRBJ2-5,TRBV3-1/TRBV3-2,CASSQPPAGGLETQYF
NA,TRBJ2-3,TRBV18,CASFSGVTDTQYF
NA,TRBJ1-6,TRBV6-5,CASGQGSRNSPLHF
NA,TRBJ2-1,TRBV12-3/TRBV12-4,CASSNRNEQFF
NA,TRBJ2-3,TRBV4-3,CASAPSGSTDTQYF
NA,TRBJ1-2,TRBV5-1,CASRDLQGNYGYTF
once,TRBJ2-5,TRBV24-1,CATSSGETQYF